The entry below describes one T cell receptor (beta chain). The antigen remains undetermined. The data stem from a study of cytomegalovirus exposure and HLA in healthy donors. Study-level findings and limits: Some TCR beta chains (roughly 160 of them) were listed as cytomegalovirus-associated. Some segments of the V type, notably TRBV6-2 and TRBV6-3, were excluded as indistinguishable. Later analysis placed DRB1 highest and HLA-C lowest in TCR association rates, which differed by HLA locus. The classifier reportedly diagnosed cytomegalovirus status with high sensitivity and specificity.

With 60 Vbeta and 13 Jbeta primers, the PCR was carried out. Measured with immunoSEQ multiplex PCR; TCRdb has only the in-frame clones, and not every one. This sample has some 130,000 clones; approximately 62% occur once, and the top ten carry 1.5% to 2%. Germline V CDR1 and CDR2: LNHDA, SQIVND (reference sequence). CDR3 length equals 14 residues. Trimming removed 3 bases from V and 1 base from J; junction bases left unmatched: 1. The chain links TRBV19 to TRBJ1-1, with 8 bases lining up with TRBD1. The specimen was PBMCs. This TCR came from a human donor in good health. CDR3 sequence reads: CASSIGQGNTEAFF. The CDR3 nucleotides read TGTGCCAGTAGTATCGGACAGGGGAACACTGAAGCTTTCTTT.